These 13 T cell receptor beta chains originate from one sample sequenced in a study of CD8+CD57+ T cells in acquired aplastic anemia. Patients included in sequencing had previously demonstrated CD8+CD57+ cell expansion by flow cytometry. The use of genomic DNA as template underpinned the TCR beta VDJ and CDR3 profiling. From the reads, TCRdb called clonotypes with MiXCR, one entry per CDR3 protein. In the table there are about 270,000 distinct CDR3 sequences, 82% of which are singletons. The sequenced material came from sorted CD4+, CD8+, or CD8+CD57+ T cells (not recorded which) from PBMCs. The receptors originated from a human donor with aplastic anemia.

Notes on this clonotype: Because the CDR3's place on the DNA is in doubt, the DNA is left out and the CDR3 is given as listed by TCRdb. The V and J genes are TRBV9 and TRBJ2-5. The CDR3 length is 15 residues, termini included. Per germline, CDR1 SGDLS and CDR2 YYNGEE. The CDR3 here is CASGAAGYIQYFEYF.

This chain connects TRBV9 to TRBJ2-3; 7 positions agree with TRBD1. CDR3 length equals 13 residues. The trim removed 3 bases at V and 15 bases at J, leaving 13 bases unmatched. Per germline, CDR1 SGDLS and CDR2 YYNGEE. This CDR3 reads CASSEGGQSTDYF. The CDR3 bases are TGTGCCAGCAGCGAAGGGGGCCAGAGTACAGATTATTTT.

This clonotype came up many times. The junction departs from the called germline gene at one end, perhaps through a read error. CDR3 in amino acids: CASSLAGGPDEQYF. The CDR3 bases are TGTGCCAGCAGCTTAGCGGGAGGTCCCGATGAGCAGTATTTC. The chain employs TRBV7-8 and TRBJ2-7; TRBD2 is a possible D gene (6 bases). The CDR3 is 14 amino acids. Germline lookup yields CDR1 SGHVS and CDR2 FQNEAQ.

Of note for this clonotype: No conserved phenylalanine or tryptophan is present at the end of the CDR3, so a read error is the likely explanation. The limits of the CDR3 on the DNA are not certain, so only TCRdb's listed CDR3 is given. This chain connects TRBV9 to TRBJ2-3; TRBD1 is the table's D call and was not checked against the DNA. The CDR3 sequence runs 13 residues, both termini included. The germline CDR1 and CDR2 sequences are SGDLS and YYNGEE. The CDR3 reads CASGDGGQNTNTL.

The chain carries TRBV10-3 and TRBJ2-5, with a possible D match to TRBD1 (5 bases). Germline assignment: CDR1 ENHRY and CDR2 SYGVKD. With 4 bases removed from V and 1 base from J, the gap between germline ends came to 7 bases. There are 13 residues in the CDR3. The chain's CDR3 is CAISGQLQETQYF. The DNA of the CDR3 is TGTGCCATCAGTGGACAGCTCCAAGAGACCCAGTACTTC.

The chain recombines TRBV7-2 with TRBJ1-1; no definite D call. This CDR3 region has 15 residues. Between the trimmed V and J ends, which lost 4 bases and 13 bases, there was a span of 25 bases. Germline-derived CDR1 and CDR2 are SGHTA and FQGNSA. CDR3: CASSWSVVDTQYFFF. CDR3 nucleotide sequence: TGTGCCAGCAGCTGGAGCGTGGTAGATACGCAGTATTTTTTCTTT.

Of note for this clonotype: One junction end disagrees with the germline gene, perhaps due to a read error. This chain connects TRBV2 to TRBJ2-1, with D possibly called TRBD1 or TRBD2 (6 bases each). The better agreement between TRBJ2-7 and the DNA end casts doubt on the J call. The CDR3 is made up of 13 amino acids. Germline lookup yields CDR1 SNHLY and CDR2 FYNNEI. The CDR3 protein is CTSGHGGADTQYF. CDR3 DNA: TGTACCAGCGGGCACGGGGGCGCAGATACGCAGTACTTC.

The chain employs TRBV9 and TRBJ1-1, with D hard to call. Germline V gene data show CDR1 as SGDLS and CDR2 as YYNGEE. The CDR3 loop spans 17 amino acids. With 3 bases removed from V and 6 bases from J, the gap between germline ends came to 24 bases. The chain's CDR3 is CASSGGPDQQYFAEAFF. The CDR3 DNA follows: TGTGCCAGCAGCGGAGGTCCCGATCAGCAGTATTTTGCTGAAGCTTTCTTT. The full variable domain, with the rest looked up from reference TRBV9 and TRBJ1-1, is DSGVTQTPKHLITATGQRVTLRCSPRSGDLSVYWYQQSLDQGLQFLIQYYNGEERAKGNILERFSAQQFPDLHSELNLSSLELGDSALYFCASSGGPDQQYFAEAFFGQGTRLTVV.

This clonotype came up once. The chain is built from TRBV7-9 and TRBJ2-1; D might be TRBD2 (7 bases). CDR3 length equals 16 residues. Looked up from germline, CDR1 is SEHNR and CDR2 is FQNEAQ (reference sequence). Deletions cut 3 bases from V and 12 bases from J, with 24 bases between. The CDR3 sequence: CASSFPGSGGGDVQFF. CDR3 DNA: TGTGCCAGCAGCTTTCCGGGTAGCGGCGGGGGCGATGTGCAGTTCTTC.

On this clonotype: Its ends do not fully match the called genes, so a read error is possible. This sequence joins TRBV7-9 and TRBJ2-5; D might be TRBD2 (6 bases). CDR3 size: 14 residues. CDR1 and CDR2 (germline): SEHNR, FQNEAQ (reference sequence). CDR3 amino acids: CATRRASEPETYWF. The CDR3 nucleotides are TGTGCCACCAGGAGAGCTAGCGAGCCAGAGACCTACTGGTTC.

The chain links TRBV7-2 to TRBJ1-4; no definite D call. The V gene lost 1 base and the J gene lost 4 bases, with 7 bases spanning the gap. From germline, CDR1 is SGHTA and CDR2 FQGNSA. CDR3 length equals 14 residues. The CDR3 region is CASSLDWLNEKLFF. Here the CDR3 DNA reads TGTGCCAGCAGCTTAGACTGGCTTAATGAAAAACTGTTTTTT.

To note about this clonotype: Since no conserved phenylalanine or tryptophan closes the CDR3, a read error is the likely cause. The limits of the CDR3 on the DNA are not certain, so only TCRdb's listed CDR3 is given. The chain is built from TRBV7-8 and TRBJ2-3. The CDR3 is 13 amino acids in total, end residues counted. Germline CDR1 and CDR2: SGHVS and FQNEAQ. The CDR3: CASRLAGADDKYY.

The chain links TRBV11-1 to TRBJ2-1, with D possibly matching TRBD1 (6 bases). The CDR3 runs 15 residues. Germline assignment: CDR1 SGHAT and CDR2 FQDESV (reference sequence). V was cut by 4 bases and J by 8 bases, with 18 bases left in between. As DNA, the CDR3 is TGTGCCAGCAGCTCCAGTACAGGGAGCTTCGATGAGCAGTTCTTC. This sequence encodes CASSSSTGSFDEQFF. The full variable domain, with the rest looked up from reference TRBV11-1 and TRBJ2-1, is EAEVAQSPRYKITEKSQAVAFWCDPISGHATLYWYRQILGQGPELLVQFQDESVVDDSQLPKDRFSAERLKGVDSTLKIQPAELGDSAMYLCASSSSTGSFDEQFFGPGTRLTVL.